These 13 T cell receptor beta chains came from one sample sequenced in a study of T cells after yellow fever vaccination (dated by TCRdb to the late 2010s). What the treatment or condition label conveys for this sample: live attenuated yellow fever vaccine strain. The library was produced with 5' RACE. TCRdb records Illumina NovaSeq 6000 as the sequencer. The public reads were reanalyzed by TCRdb: fastp trimming at Q25, MiXCR alignment, in-frame beta chains only. Here each entry gathers all rows of one CDR3 protein and keeps the most common genes and DNA. This sample is represented by 150,000 to 200,000 distinct CDR3 sequences; 11% of them were singletons. The ten largest account for 30% to 45% of the sample. The input for sequencing was CD8+ T cells sorted from PBMCs, taken 15 days after the yellow fever booster vaccination. The receptors here all came from a man younger than 35 who received the YFV17D yellow fever vaccine.

This clonotype was detected a few times. The genes are TRBV7-6 and TRBJ1-6; unclear D gene. The CDR3 spans 13 residues. V lost 6 bases to trimming and J lost 9 bases, with 12 bases between them. Germline V CDR1 and CDR2: SGHVS, FNYEAQ. CDR3 sequence: CASRDGFGSPLHF. The CDR3 nucleotides are TGTGCCAGCAGGGATGGGTTCGGTTCACCCCTCCACTTT.

This clonotype came up a few times. The V call is TRBV19, the J call TRBJ1-5, with D hard to call. V lost 5 bases and J 0 bases, leaving 11 bases between the germline ends. The V gene's germline CDR1 is LNHDA and CDR2 SQIVND (reference sequence). The CDR3 consists of 15 residues. CDR3 sequence: CASSLTGYSNQPQHF. The CDR3 coding sequence is TGTGCCAGTAGTTTGACGGGCTATAGCAATCAGCCCCAGCATTTT.

This clonotype was seen a handful of times. The chain has TRBV4-1 and TRBJ1-1; D unresolved. There are 14 residues in the CDR3. Germline CDR1 is MGHRA and CDR2 is YSYEKL. The V and J ends lost 3 bases and 1 base respectively, with 9 bases between them. CDR3 DNA sequence: TGCGCCAGCAGCCACTACAAGGGGAACACTGAAGCTTTCTTT. Translated: CASSHYKGNTEAFF.

The sample holds many counts of this clonotype. This sequence joins TRBV12-3 or TRBV12-4 and TRBJ2-5, with TRBD2 as a possible D gene (6 bases). Trimming stripped 7 bases from V and 5 bases from J, with 23 bases between. CDR3 length: 16 residues. In DNA form, the CDR3 reads TGTGCCAGCAAGATGGGACTCCAGGAGGAAATTGAGACCCAGTACTTC. It is translated as CASKMGLQEEIETQYF.

This clonotype has a handful of counts. CDR3 nucleotides: TGTGCCAGCAGCTTAGTAGGGACAGGGTTTAATGAGCAGTTCTTC. Its protein product is CASSLVGTGFNEQFF. The chain employs TRBV7-2 and TRBJ2-1; 9 positions match TRBD1. The CDR3 is made up of 15 amino acids. After removal of 1 base from V and 7 bases from J, the junction contained 5 bases not matched to a gene. Germline loops: CDR1 SGHTA, CDR2 FQGNSA.

The chain joins TRBV12-3 or TRBV12-4 to TRBJ2-3; TRBD2 matches 12 bases. The CDR3 runs to 17 residues. V shed 4 bases and J 5 bases; nucleotides not matched to a gene: 10. CDR3 residues: CASSSRPGLAGLDTQYF. The CDR3 nucleotides are TGTGCCAGCAGTTCCCGCCCGGGACTAGCGGGTCTAGATACGCAGTATTTT.

This clonotype was seen at least ten times. V is TRBV6-4 and J is TRBJ2-3, with D perhaps matching TRBD2 (5 bases). The CDR3 length is 13 residues. The germline V gene has CDR1 MRHNA and CDR2 SNTAGT. V was trimmed by 2 bases and J by 3 bases, leaving 6 bases between them. CDR3 sequence: CASSDRETDTQYF. For the CDR3, the DNA is TGTGCCAGCAGTGACAGGGAGACAGATACGCAGTATTTT.

The chain uses TRBV7-8 and TRBJ2-5; TRBD2 might be the D (6 bases). Trimming removed 0 bases at V and 5 bases at J, with 16 bases between. This CDR3 has 16 amino acids. CDR1 SGHVS and CDR2 FQNEAQ come from the germline V gene. CDR3 protein: CASSLATRLVRETQYF. In nucleotides, the CDR3 is TGTGCCAGCAGCTTAGCGACCCGACTAGTGCGGGAGACCCAGTACTTC.

The table lists this clonotype with a few counts. The chain couples TRBV28 to TRBJ2-7; no firm D call. Trimming took 7 bases from V and 0 from J, leaving 16 bases between them. Germline CDR1 MDHEN, CDR2 SYDVKM. The CDR3 has 15 residues. The CDR3 DNA follows: TGTGCCAGCACAACCCAAAGTAGATCCTCCTACGAGCAGTACGTC. Encoded protein: CASTTQSRSSYEQYV.

This clonotype was seen only a few times. The chain has TRBV14 and TRBJ2-3, with 8 bases fitting TRBD1. V lost 6 bases, J lost 0 bases, and 11 bases stayed unmatched. Germline CDR1 and CDR2: SGHDN and FVKESK. CDR3 length: 17 residues. CDR3 DNA: TGTGCCAGCAGTCAGCCTCAGGGGGCACCTAGCACAGATACGCAGTATTTT. This encodes CASSQPQGAPSTDTQYF.

This clonotype has a handful of counts. The chain combines TRBV7-2 with TRBJ2-1, with 7 bases identical to TRBD1. The CDR3 is made up of 13 amino acids. Germline V CDR1 and CDR2: SGHTA, FQGNSA. V shed 4 bases, J shed 11 bases, and the junction held 8 bases outside the gene matches. The CDR3 here is CASSYIPGQQQFF. The CDR3 DNA sequence: TGTGCCAGCAGCTATATACCGGGACAGCAGCAGTTCTTC. The full variable domain, completed using reference TRBV7-2 and TRBJ2-1, is GAGVSQSPSNKVTEKGKDVELRCDPISGHTALYWYRQSLGQGLEFLIYFQGNSAPDKSGLPSDRFSAERTGGSVSTLTIQRTQQEDSAVYLCASSYIPGQQQFFGPGTRLTVL.

This clonotype occurred a few times. The germline gene is not matched at one end of the junction; a read error may be the cause. The rearrangement uses TRBV12-3 or TRBV12-4 and TRBJ1-1; no clear D gene. The CDR3 extends over 10 amino acids. Here the CDR3 reads CASSLANNLF. The CDR3 DNA is TGTGCCAGCAGTTTAGCAAACAATCTCTTT.

V gene TRBV4-3 combines with J gene TRBJ2-1, with 8 bases that match TRBD1. Losses at the gene ends were 3 bases for V and 4 bases for J; bases not matched to a gene: 11. Germline V CDR1 and CDR2: LGHNA, YSLEER. This CDR3 contains 17 residues. CDR3: CASSHSPRDRPYNEQFF. In DNA form, the CDR3 reads TGCGCCAGCAGCCATAGTCCCCGGGACAGGCCTTACAATGAGCAGTTCTTC.